A single T cell receptor beta chain is shown here with its context. The V gene end was trimmed by 9 bases and the J gene end by 6 bases; junction bases not matched to a gene: 11. The germline V gene encodes CDR1 ENHRY and CDR2 SYGVKD. This CDR3 is 15 amino acids long. Authors' methods: Estimates of nucleated cell counts were drawn from the amplification of reference gene primers. The repertoire was sequenced with immunoSEQ multiplex PCR; TCRdb's copy has only in-frame clones and lacks some. V and J calls plus clone size are reproduced from that table; the DNA served to infer D and trimming. The data contain about 190,000 clones, roughly nine tenths of them singletons. The data were obtained in a study of blood T cell repertoires in COVID-19. Study overall: Acute-phase and convalescent COVID-19 samples originated in the United States, Italy and Spain. Sources were T cells, B-cell-depleted T cells, or PBMCs; the material itself was cDNA or gDNA.

This sequence joins TRBV10-3 and TRBJ2-1; 10 bases align to TRBD2. Material: peripheral blood. This sequence was found in a man aged 25 to 40 with acute or convalescent COVID-19. The CDR3 region has the DNA TGTGCCATATTGGACCCGGGACTAGCGTCCAATGAGCAGTTCTTC. It yields the protein CAILDPGLASNEQFF.